Given below is one T cell receptor beta chain in context. These data originate in a study of blood T cell repertoires in COVID-19. Study background: Material from acute and convalescent COVID-19 was sourced from the United States, Italy and Spain. T cells, B-cell-depleted T cells, or PBMCs supplied cDNA or gDNA.

The junction had 13 bases not matched to a gene; V was cut back by 7 bases and J by 5 bases. Germline-derived CDR1 and CDR2 are SNHLY and FYNNEI. The CDR3 is 15 residues long. A Seattle source enrolled patients during active infection and followed them longitudinally. Methods used by the authors: Estimated nucleated cell counts came from reference gene primer amplification. Some clones are missing from TCRdb's copy, which holds only in-frame ones; the method was immunoSEQ multiplex PCR. That table is the source of V, J and clone size, and D and trimming were worked out from the DNA. This table holds around 470,000 clones, nearly 90% found once.

The source material was peripheral blood. The receptor was isolated from a man younger than 35 with COVID-19, enrolled during active disease. The V call is TRBV2, the J call TRBJ2-5; 7 positions agree with TRBD2. The CDR3 spells CASMSGTLGMETQYF. CDR3 bases: TGTGCCAGCATGAGCGGGACTCTAGGTATGGAGACCCAGTACTTC.